This entry lists 16 T cell receptor beta chains sequenced from one sample in a study of blood T cell repertoires in COVID-19. Sequencing was performed with immunoSEQ multiplex PCR; in TCRdb, only in-frame clones are kept and a portion is missing. The sample has approximately 330,000 clones, around 91% seen once; the top ten hold under 1.1%. Material for sequencing was peripheral blood. Receptors originate from a woman in her thirties or forties with COVID-19, enrolled during active disease.

This chain links TRBV11-2 with TRBJ2-3, with 8 bases identical to TRBD1. CDR1 is SGHAT, CDR2 FQNNGV, per germline. The CDR3 length is 18 residues. V shed 4 bases and J 0 bases; nucleotides not matched to a gene: 12. The chain's CDR3 is CASSSRTGPLLSTDTQYF. The CDR3 DNA reads as TGTGCCAGCAGCTCCCGGACAGGGCCCCTCCTTAGCACAGATACGCAGTATTTT.

V gene TRBV10-2 combines with J gene TRBJ1-5, with D tentatively TRBD1 (5 bases). The CDR3 is made up of 16 amino acids. Germline loops: CDR1 WSHSY, CDR2 SAAADI. Trimming pared 4 bases from V and 3 bases from J, leaving 16 bases between. The CDR3: CASSGPVAGPNQPQHF. The CDR3 DNA sequence: TGCGCCAGCAGTGGGCCTGTGGCAGGGCCCAATCAGCCCCAGCATTTT.

The rearrangement links TRBV3-1 (or the pseudogene TRBV3-2) to TRBJ2-4, with D possibly being TRBD1 (5 bases). Germline V gene lookup returns CDR1 LGHDT and CDR2 YNNKEL (reference sequence). This CDR3 has 13 amino acids. Trimming took 3 bases from V and 7 from J, leaving 10 bases between them. CDR3 DNA: TGTGCCAGCAGCCAGGCGGCAGGGAACATTCAGTACTTC. Translating gives CASSQAAGNIQYF.

This chain uses TRBV18 with TRBJ2-7, with TRBD1 as a possible D gene (5 bases). Per germline, CDR1 KGHSH and CDR2 LQKENI. The CDR3 runs 13 residues. V was pared by 3 bases and J by 3 bases, with 9 bases between. The CDR3 reads CASSPERGYEQYF. The DNA for the CDR3 is TGTGCCAGCTCACCTGAAAGGGGCTACGAGCAGTACTTC.

This chain links TRBV6-6 with TRBJ2-3; 10 bases line up with TRBD2. Germline values: CDR1 MNHNY, CDR2 SVGAGI (reference sequence). Losses at the gene ends were 6 bases for V and 3 bases for J; bases not matched to a gene: 6. This CDR3 contains 15 residues. CDR3 region: CASSPSGSRTDTQYF. The CDR3 coding sequence is TGTGCCAGCAGCCCTAGCGGGAGTAGGACAGATACGCAGTATTTT.

V usage is TRBV28 and J usage is TRBJ1-4; D not certain. CDR1 and CDR2 from the germline V gene are MDHEN and SYDVKM. Between the trimmed V and J ends, which lost 9 bases and 2 bases, there was a span of 16 bases. The CDR3 runs to 15 residues. The CDR3 region has the DNA TGTGCCAGTATCGGTGGGTGGGAGACTAATGAAAAACTGTTTTTT. Translating gives CASIGGWETNEKLFF. Looking up the rest from reference TRBV28 and TRBJ1-4 gives the full variable domain: DVKVTQSSRYLVKRTGEKVFLECVQDMDHENMFWYRQDPGLGLRLIYFSYDVKMKEKGDIPEGYSVSREKKERFSLILESASTNQTSMYLCASIGGWETNEKLFFGSGTQLSVL.

This clone was seen a single time. The rearrangement uses TRBV10-3 and TRBJ1-1; 7 bases are shared with TRBD1. The V and J ends lost 10 bases and 1 base, in that order; junction bases with no gene match: 6. This CDR3 is 13 amino acids long. Germline V CDR1 and CDR2: ENHRY, SYGVKD. The CDR3: CATETGKNTEAFF. CDR3 nucleotide sequence: TGTGCCACTGAGACAGGGAAGAACACTGAAGCTTTCTTT.

This chain uses TRBV27 with TRBJ2-5; a weak D match, TRBD2 (5 bases). The V end lost 5 bases, the J end lost 3 bases, and 19 bases lay between the germline ends. CDR1 and CDR2 from the germline V gene are MNHEY and SMNVEV (reference sequence). CDR3 length: 16 residues. CDR3 in amino acids: CASSRGIWQSEETQYF. Written as DNA, the CDR3 is TGTGCCAGCAGTCGGGGTATCTGGCAGAGCGAAGAGACCCAGTACTTC.

The rearrangement links TRBV6-6 to TRBJ1-1; D gene unclear. CDR1 and CDR2 from the germline V gene are MNHNY and SVGAGI (reference sequence). This CDR3 contains 16 residues. V was cut by 5 bases and J by 4 bases, with 20 bases left in between. CDR3 sequence reads: CASSRPNLERGTEAFF. The CDR3 DNA sequence: TGTGCCAGCAGTCGACCGAACTTGGAACGGGGCACTGAAGCTTTCTTT.

The gene calls are TRBV6-5 and TRBJ2-7, with a tentative D call TRBD2 (6 bases). Trimming stripped 4 bases from V and 5 bases from J, with 15 bases between. The CDR3 is 14 residues long. Germline assignment: CDR1 MNHEY and CDR2 SVGAGI. CDR3 in amino acids: CASSSGTRRHEQYF. In DNA, the CDR3 is TGTGCCAGCAGTTCCGGGACTCGACGCCACGAGCAGTACTTC.

The chain joins TRBV19 to TRBJ2-4, with D unresolved. CDR3 length: 13 amino acids. The ends were cut back, 1 base at V and 7 bases at J, with 8 bases in the middle. The germline CDR1 and CDR2 sequences are LNHDA and SQIVND (reference sequence). CDR3 protein: CASSIGSSNIQYF. The DNA for the CDR3 is TGTGCCAGTAGTATAGGCAGTAGCAACATTCAGTACTTC.

This chain links TRBV6-6 with TRBJ1-6; 7 bases are shared with TRBD1. J was trimmed by 6 bases and V by 2 bases; bases with no gene match: 1. Germline lookup yields CDR1 MNHNY and CDR2 SVGAGI (reference sequence). The CDR3 length is 14 residues. The CDR3 spells CASSYRGPNSPLHF. CDR3 DNA: TGTGCCAGCAGTTACAGGGGGCCTAATTCACCCCTCCACTTT.

The chain recombines TRBV9 with TRBJ2-3, with 8 positions matching TRBD2. This CDR3 contains 14 residues. V shed 3 bases, J shed 4 bases, and the junction held 4 bases outside the gene matches. From germline, CDR1 is SGDLS and CDR2 YYNGEE. The CDR3 coding sequence is TGTGCCAGCAGCGCCCTAGCGGGCGCAGATACGCAGTATTTT. Translated, it gives CASSALAGADTQYF. Based on the CDR3 plus reference TRBV9 and TRBJ2-3, the full variable domain is DSGVTQTPKHLITATGQRVTLRCSPRSGDLSVYWYQQSLDQGLQFLIQYYNGEERAKGNILERFSAQQFPDLHSELNLSSLELGDSALYFCASSALAGADTQYFGPGTRLTVL.

This clone appeared a few times. CDR3 sequence reads: CASSPFYRVAGELFF. For the CDR3, the DNA is TGCGCCAGCAGCCCGTTTTACAGGGTTGCCGGGGAGCTGTTTTTT. The chain links TRBV4-3 to TRBJ2-2; D possibly corresponds to TRBD1 (6 bases). Trimming cost V 4 bases and J 6 bases, with 15 bases left between them. The CDR3 runs to 15 residues. In germline, CDR1 is LGHNA, CDR2 YSLEER.

The chain carries TRBV7-9 and TRBJ1-1; D is unresolved. The CDR3 sequence is 15 residues long. The germline V gene encodes CDR1 SEHNR and CDR2 FQNEAQ (reference sequence). The germline V and J ends were trimmed by 5 bases and 2 bases, with 15 bases remaining between them. The DNA for the CDR3 is TGTGCCAGCAGCAGAGACGGGTCCTTTAACACTGAAGCTTTCTTT. Translation gives CASSRDGSFNTEAFF. Looking up the rest from reference TRBV7-9 and TRBJ1-1 gives the full variable domain: DTGVSQNPRHKITKRGQNVTFRCDPISEHNRLYWYRQTLGQGPEFLTYFQNEAQLEKSRLLSDRFSAERPKGSFSTLEIQRTEQGDSAMYLCASSRDGSFNTEAFFGQGTRLTVV.

The chain joins TRBV4-1 to TRBJ1-2, with 10 bases aligning to TRBD1. Trimming at V came to 0 bases and at J to 0 bases, leaving 10 bases not matched to a gene. This CDR3 spans 19 amino acids. The V gene's germline CDR1 is MGHRA and CDR2 YSYEKL. The CDR3 DNA reads as TGCGCCAGCAGCCAAGAAAGACAGGGGGCTATAGGAGCTAACTATGGCTACACCTTC. It is translated as CASSQERQGAIGANYGYTF.